This TCR beta chain was sequenced during a study of blood T cell repertoires in COVID-19. TCRdb's copy holds only in-frame clones and misses some; the assay was immunoSEQ multiplex PCR. The sample consists of roughly 150,000 clones, almost 85% of them appearing once. Germline CDR1 is MDHEN and CDR2 is SYDVKM. The germline V and J ends were trimmed by 1 base and 3 bases, with 14 bases remaining between them. The CDR3 is 16 amino acids. This clone occurred a few times. This receptor was taken from a woman of 80 years or more with COVID-19, enrolled during active disease. Input material: peripheral blood. This chain connects TRBV28 to TRBJ2-3, with D tentatively TRBD2 (6 bases). The CDR3 DNA sequence: TGTGCCAGCAGTTTATCCCGGGGGTGGGGGACAGATACGCAGTATTTT. Its protein is CASSLSRGWGTDTQYF.